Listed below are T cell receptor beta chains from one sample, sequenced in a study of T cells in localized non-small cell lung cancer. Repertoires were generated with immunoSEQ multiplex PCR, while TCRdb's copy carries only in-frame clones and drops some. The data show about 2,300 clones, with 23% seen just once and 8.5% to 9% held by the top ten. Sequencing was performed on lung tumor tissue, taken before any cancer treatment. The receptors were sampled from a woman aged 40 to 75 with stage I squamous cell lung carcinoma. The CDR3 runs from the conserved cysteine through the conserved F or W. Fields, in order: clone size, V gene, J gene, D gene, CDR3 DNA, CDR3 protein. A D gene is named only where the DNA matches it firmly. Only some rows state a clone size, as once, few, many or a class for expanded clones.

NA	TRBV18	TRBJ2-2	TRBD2	TGTGCCAGCTCACCACCGAGACTAGCGGCTACGAACACCGGGGAGCTGTTTTTT	CASSPPRLAATNTGELFF
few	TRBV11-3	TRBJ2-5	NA	TGTGCCAGCAGCTGGGCCCCACAGGGTTGGATACAAGAGACCCAGTACTTC	CASSWAPQGWIQETQYF
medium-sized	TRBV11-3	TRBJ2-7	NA	TGTGCCAGCAGCTTGGACAGAGGTCCCTACGAGCAGTACTTC	CASSLDRGPYEQYF
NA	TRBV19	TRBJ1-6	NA	TGTGCCAGTAGTATAGCATCGGGGGGCGCGACTTCACCCCTCCACTTT	CASSIASGGATSPLHF
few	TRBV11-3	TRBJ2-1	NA	TGTGCCAGCAGCTTAGGAGGGGGGGGTAGTTATCTCGGCCACAATGAGCAGTTCTTC	CASSLGGGGSYLGHNEQFF
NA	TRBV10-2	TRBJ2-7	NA	TGCGCCAGCAGTGAGCCGAGCGGAGGATCCGAGGAGCAGTACTTC	CASSEPSGGSEEQYF
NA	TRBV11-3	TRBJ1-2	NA	TGTGCCAGCAGCCAACTATGGGACCCCAAGGGGGATGGCTACACCTTC	CASSQLWDPKGDGYTF
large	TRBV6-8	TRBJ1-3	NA	TGTGCCAGCAGTACTGACACGGGGGGAAACACCATATATTTT	CASSTDTGGNTIYF
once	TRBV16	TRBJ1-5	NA	TGTGCCAGCAGCCTTAGACTCAATCAGCCCCAGCATTTT	CASSLRLNQPQHF
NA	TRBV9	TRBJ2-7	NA	TGTGCCAGCAGCCCACAGACCGGAGAGCAGTACTTC	CASSPQTGEQYF
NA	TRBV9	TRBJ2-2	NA	TGTGCCAGCAGCGTAGAACTGGAGTTAATCACCGGGGAGCTGTTTTTT	CASSVELELITGELFF
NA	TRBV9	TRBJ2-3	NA	TGTGCCAGCAGCGCGGACTCACGAGATACGCAGTATTTT	CASSADSRDTQYF
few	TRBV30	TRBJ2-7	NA	TGTGCCTGGAGTGCTAGTGCGGACCGATACGAGCAGTACTTC	CAWSASADRYEQYF